These 31 T cell receptor beta chains share one sample of origin, sequenced in a study of cytomegalovirus exposure and HLA in healthy donors. Use of 60 Vbeta and 13 Jbeta primers characterized the PCR. TCRdb keeps only in-frame clones here, not all; method: immunoSEQ multiplex PCR. The sample has under 90,000 clones; about 80% are singletons. Sequences were obtained from PBMCs. The receptors stem from a woman aged 35 to 49 in good health and CMV-seronegative.

In its sample, this clone was seen a few times. The CDR3 DNA follows: TGTGCCAGCAGCCTATATCCGCTTTCTGGGGCCAACGTCCTGACTTTC. It specifies CASSLYPLSGANVLTF. The chain employs TRBV7-3 and TRBJ2-6; no reliable D call. Trimming removed 5 bases at V and 1 base at J, with 12 bases between. The V gene's germline CDR1 is SGHTA and CDR2 FQGTGA. The CDR3 has 16 amino acids.

The chain recombines TRBV30 with TRBJ1-2, with D hard to call. CDR3 length: 12 residues. Trimming took off 2 bases at V and 4 bases at J, with 8 bases between the two ends. Germline loops: CDR1 GTSNPN, CDR2 SVGIG (reference sequence). Written as DNA, the CDR3 is TGTGCCTGGAGTATCGCAGGCTATGGCTACACCTTC. Its protein is CAWSIAGYGYTF.

This chain connects TRBV6-6 to TRBJ2-7; D is unresolved. Trimming cost V 2 bases and J 0 bases, with 8 bases left between them. CDR3 length: 14 amino acids. CDR1 is MNHNY and CDR2 is SVGAGI in the germline V gene (reference sequence). The chain's CDR3 is CASSYGDNSYEQYF. The CDR3 DNA reads TGTGCCAGCAGTTACGGCGACAACTCCTACGAGCAGTACTTC.

The chain combines TRBV6-6 with TRBJ1-5, with D possibly matching TRBD1 (5 bases). From germline, CDR1 is MNHNY and CDR2 SVGAGI (reference sequence). This CDR3 region has 14 residues. V lost 4 bases to trimming and J lost 4 bases, with 11 bases between them. The CDR3 loop is CASSWVGGNQPQHF. CDR3 coding DNA: TGTGCCAGCAGTTGGGTGGGGGGGAATCAGCCCCAGCATTTT.

This sequence joins TRBV5-1 and TRBJ2-3; 7 bases agree with TRBD1. The CDR3 runs to 15 residues. Germline V lookup: CDR1 SGHRS, CDR2 YFSETQ. V was clipped by 4 bases and J by 2 bases; unmatched bases: 7. The CDR3 region is CASSKDRPYTDTQYF. CDR3 bases: TGCGCCAGCAGCAAGGACAGGCCCTACACAGATACGCAGTATTTT.

This clone came up a few times. This chain connects TRBV6-5 to TRBJ1-2; unclear D gene. The length of the CDR3 is 15 residues. The germline CDR1 and CDR2 sequences are MNHEY and SVGAGI. V shed 2 bases and J shed 3 bases, with 13 bases lying between them. The CDR3 DNA reads TGTGCCAGCAGTTACCAGGACTCCCCGCACTATGGCTACACCTTC. It translates to CASSYQDSPHYGYTF.

This clone was detected only a few times. V is TRBV6-1 and J is TRBJ2-4; 9 nucleotides match TRBD1. The length of the CDR3 is 15 residues. V dropped 6 bases and J dropped 8; count of bases not matched to a gene: 11. The germline CDR1 and CDR2 sequences are MNHNS and SASEGT. The DNA for the CDR3 is TGTGCCAGCAGCGCGACCGGACAGGGGAGGGACATTCAGTACTTC. This sequence encodes CASSATGQGRDIQYF.

The sample holds a few counts of this clone. This chain links TRBV10-3 with TRBJ2-5, with 10 positions matching TRBD2. The CDR3 runs to 17 residues. V shed 0 bases and J 3 bases; nucleotides not matched to a gene: 7. Germline V lookup: CDR1 ENHRY, CDR2 SYGVKD. This CDR3 is CAISESASGGMKETQYF. In nucleotides, the CDR3 is TGTGCCATCAGTGAGTCTGCTAGCGGGGGAATGAAAGAGACCCAGTACTTC.

This chain links TRBV19 with TRBJ2-1; the D gene is possibly TRBD2 (7 bases). V was shortened by 3 bases and J by 4 bases, with 13 bases between the two germline ends. The CDR3 length is 15 residues. Per germline, CDR1 LNHDA and CDR2 SQIVND (reference sequence). The CDR3 loop is CASSIQRGGYNEQFF. CDR3 in DNA: TGTGCCAGTAGTATTCAGAGGGGGGGGTACAATGAGCAGTTCTTC.

The chain has TRBV18 and TRBJ2-1, with TRBD2 identical over 14 bases. The CDR3 length is 17 residues. Germline V gene data show CDR1 as KGHSH and CDR2 as LQKENI. The ends lost 5 bases at V and 7 bases at J; junction bases unmatched: 10. CDR3 bases: TGTGCCAGCTCAGAATCCGGGACTAGCGGGAGCCGTAATGAGCAGTTCTTC. Translating gives CASSESGTSGSRNEQFF.

This chain links TRBV9 with TRBJ2-1; 7 bases map to TRBD1. J gave up 4 bases and V 4 bases, and 2 bases lay outside the gene matches. The germline gives CDR1 SGDLS, CDR2 YYNGEE. The CDR3 loop spans 13 amino acids. Here the CDR3 reads CASSTGVYNEQFF. The CDR3 coding sequence is TGTGCCAGCAGCACAGGGGTATACAATGAGCAGTTCTTC. The variable domain in full, completed from reference TRBV9 and TRBJ2-1, reads DSGVTQTPKHLITATGQRVTLRCSPRSGDLSVYWYQQSLDQGLQFLIQYYNGEERAKGNILERFSAQQFPDLHSELNLSSLELGDSALYFCASSTGVYNEQFFGPGTRLTVL.

The chain couples TRBV27 to TRBJ1-2; TRBD1 matches 9 bases. The CDR3 is 14 residues long. With 5 bases clipped from V and 4 bases from J, the junction kept 5 bases outside the gene matches. Per the germline V gene, CDR1 is MNHEY and CDR2 is SMNVEV (reference sequence). CDR3 coding DNA: TGTGCCAGCAGTGCGGGGACAGGGTCCTATGGCTACACCTTC. Residues: CASSAGTGSYGYTF.

This clone was counted a single time. This CDR3 reads CSSGQGASTEAFF. The CDR3 DNA reads TGCAGCTCAGGACAGGGGGCAAGCACTGAAGCTTTCTTT. The rearrangement uses TRBV29-1 and TRBJ1-1; 11 nucleotides align to TRBD1. The CDR3 loop spans 13 amino acids. V lost 8 bases, J lost 4 bases, and 6 bases stayed unmatched. The germline gives CDR1 SQVTM, CDR2 ANQGSEA.

This chain uses TRBV19 with TRBJ1-1, with D uncertain. Germline loops: CDR1 LNHDA, CDR2 SQIVND (reference sequence). Trimming cost V 8 bases and J 0 bases, with 10 bases left between them. CDR3 length: 13 residues. Here the CDR3 reads CASSGLMNTEAFF. CDR3 nucleotide sequence: TGTGCCAGTTCGGGTCTGATGAACACTGAAGCTTTCTTT. The full variable domain, rest sourced from reference TRBV19 and TRBJ1-1, is DGGITQSPKYLFRKEGQNVTLSCEQNLNHDAMYWYRQDPGQGLRLIYYSQIVNDFQKGDIAEGYSVSREKKESFPLTVTSAQKNPTAFYLCASSGLMNTEAFFGQGTRLTVV.

V usage is TRBV10-3 and J usage is TRBJ1-5, with D perhaps TRBD1 (5 bases). CDR1 is ENHRY, CDR2 SYGVKD, per germline. The length of the CDR3 is 16 residues. Trimming stripped 3 bases from V and 1 base from J, with 13 bases between. The CDR3 loop reads CAISESGAGSNQPQHF. The CDR3 nucleotides are TGTGCCATCAGTGAATCTGGGGCAGGGAGCAATCAGCCCCAGCATTTT.

This chain joins TRBV4-1 and TRBJ1-1, with 8 bases identical to TRBD1. Germline V gene data show CDR1 as MGHRA and CDR2 as YSYEKL. CDR3 length: 16 residues. J gave up 2 bases and V 4 bases, and 9 bases lay outside the gene matches. CDR3 DNA sequence: TGCGCCAGCAGCCCAACGGACAGGGTATTTAACACTGAAGCTTTCTTT. It specifies CASSPTDRVFNTEAFF.

The gene calls are TRBV6-1 and TRBJ1-1, with TRBD1 matching over 8 bases. Germline CDR1 and CDR2: MNHNS and SASEGT. The CDR3 is 15 amino acids. After removal of 0 bases from V and 3 bases from J, the junction contained 3 bases not matched to a gene. CDR3 in amino acids: CASSEAGRGHTEAFF. CDR3 in DNA: TGTGCCAGCAGTGAAGCCGGCAGGGGGCACACTGAAGCTTTCTTT.

The chain employs TRBV5-4 and TRBJ1-1; 8 bases map to TRBD1. The CDR3 consists of 18 residues. The V segment lost 2 bases and the J segment 3 bases; nucleotides outside the gene matches: 15. The germline gives CDR1 SGHNT, CDR2 YYREEE (reference sequence). The DNA of the CDR3 is TGTGCCAGCAGCTTCCTCCGTCGGGCCGACAGGGGAGACACTGAAGCTTTCTTT. This codes for CASSFLRRADRGDTEAFF.

The gene calls are TRBV11-3 and TRBJ1-2; D is uncertain. Germline V gene lookup returns CDR1 SGHNT and CDR2 YENEEA. V was shortened by 5 bases and J by 5 bases, with 9 bases between the two germline ends. CDR3 length equals 12 residues. As DNA, the CDR3 is TGTGCCAGCAGCGACGCGGGTTATGGCTACACCTTC. This gives the protein CASSDAGYGYTF.

The chain couples TRBV4-3 to TRBJ2-1, with 8 bases identical to TRBD2. The CDR3 has 17 residues. The J segment lost 4 bases and the V segment lost 0 bases, leaving 8 bases of the junction unmatched. Germline-derived CDR1 and CDR2 are LGHNA and YSLEER. The chain's CDR3 is CASSQEFGSGKYNEQFF. As DNA, the CDR3 is TGCGCCAGCAGCCAAGAATTTGGTAGCGGGAAATACAATGAGCAGTTCTTC.

The chain carries TRBV2 and TRBJ1-4, with TRBD1 matching over 7 bases. Germline V gives CDR1 SNHLY, CDR2 FYNNEI. Trimming cost V 7 bases and J 8 bases; bases outside gene matches: 10. The CDR3 sequence is 14 residues long. The CDR3 nucleotides read TGTGCCAGCATTGGAGACAGGGTTGGGGAAAAACTGTTTTTT. Its translation: CASIGDRVGEKLFF.

This clone has more than one count but fewer than ten. V and J are TRBV18 and TRBJ1-1; TRBD1 might be the D (6 bases). Deletions cut 2 bases from V and 5 bases from J, with 15 bases between. Germline V gene lookup returns CDR1 KGHSH and CDR2 LQKENI. The length of the CDR3 is 15 residues. The CDR3 coding sequence is TGTGCCAGCTCACCATCGACAGGCCGCGGGACTGAAGCTTTCTTT. Protein sequence: CASSPSTGRGTEAFF.

The V call is TRBV19, the J call TRBJ1-3; D is perhaps TRBD1 (5 bases). Germline CDR1 LNHDA, CDR2 SQIVND (reference sequence). Trimming shortened V by 6 bases and J by 4 bases, and 16 bases separated the two germline ends. This CDR3 contains 15 residues. Here the CDR3 reads CASRTDQGSGNTIYF. For the CDR3, the DNA is TGTGCCAGTAGGACCGACCAGGGCTCGGGAAACACCATATATTTT. Using reference TRBV19 and TRBJ1-3 for the parts outside the CDR3, the full variable domain is DGGITQSPKYLFRKEGQNVTLSCEQNLNHDAMYWYRQDPGQGLRLIYYSQIVNDFQKGDIAEGYSVSREKKESFPLTVTSAQKNPTAFYLCASRTDQGSGNTIYFGEGSWLTVV.

The chain carries TRBV5-4 and TRBJ2-3; TRBD2 agrees at 10 bases. The CDR3 runs 15 residues. J was trimmed by 7 bases and V by 2 bases; bases with no gene match: 7. The V gene's germline CDR1 is SGHNT and CDR2 YYREEE (reference sequence). The CDR3 DNA reads TGTGCCAGCAGCTTAGCGGGAGGGGAAAGCTATACGCAGTATTTT. It codes for CASSLAGGESYTQYF.

The rearrangement links TRBV30 to TRBJ2-2; the match to TRBD2 covers 7 bases. The V gene end was trimmed by 3 bases and the J gene end by 6 bases; junction bases not matched to a gene: 4. The germline V gene encodes CDR1 GTSNPN and CDR2 SVGIG (reference sequence). This CDR3 spans 13 amino acids. CDR3 DNA: TGTGCCTGGAGCGACGGGGGGTCCGGGGAGCTGTTTTTT. This encodes CAWSDGGSGELFF.

The chain has TRBV6-6 and TRBJ2-7; 7 bases are shared with TRBD2. Germline V gene lookup returns CDR1 MNHNY and CDR2 SVGAGI (reference sequence). This CDR3 has 14 amino acids. Unmatched junction bases numbered 8, after V lost 6 bases and J lost 3 bases. CDR3 amino acids: CASSPGTNSYEQYF. Written as DNA, the CDR3 is TGTGCCAGCAGCCCCGGGACTAACAGCTACGAGCAGTACTTC.

The gene calls are TRBV6-6 and TRBJ1-2, with 8 bases that match TRBD1. In germline, CDR1 is MNHNY, CDR2 SVGAGI (reference sequence). This CDR3 has 14 residues. V dropped 0 bases and J dropped 10; count of bases not matched to a gene: 7. CDR3 sequence reads: CASSYSRTGGDYTF. The CDR3 DNA is TGTGCCAGCAGTTACTCGCGTACAGGGGGGGACTACACCTTC.

This chain links TRBV28 with TRBJ2-3; 10 bases match TRBD2. J was trimmed by 0 bases and V by 5 bases; bases with no gene match: 17. The germline gives CDR1 MDHEN, CDR2 SYDVKM. This CDR3 is built from 20 residues. The CDR3 nucleotides read TGTGCCAGCAGTCCACACAAGCTAGCGGGGGCAACATTAAGCACAGATACGCAGTATTTT. Its translation is CASSPHKLAGATLSTDTQYF.

The V gene is TRBV18, the J gene TRBJ2-5, with D tentatively TRBD2 (5 bases). The length of the CDR3 is 15 residues. V was clipped by 0 bases and J by 2 bases, with 10 bases between them. Germline V lookup: CDR1 KGHSH, CDR2 LQKENI. Here the CDR3 reads CASSPPSGPQETQYF. As DNA, the CDR3 is TGTGCCAGCTCACCACCGAGCGGACCTCAAGAGACCCAGTACTTC.

The chain couples TRBV7-2 to TRBJ1-1, with 7 bases lining up with TRBD1. This CDR3 contains 16 residues. The germline V gene encodes CDR1 SGHTA and CDR2 FQGNSA. V lost 1 base, J lost 5 bases, and 10 bases stayed unmatched. The CDR3 region has the DNA TGTGCCAGCAGCTTAGGTCTCCGACAGGGAGTAACTGAAGCTTTCTTT. This gives the protein CASSLGLRQGVTEAFF.

V is TRBV7-8 and J is TRBJ2-7; 7 bases map to TRBD1. Germline assignment: CDR1 SGHVS and CDR2 FQNEAQ. The CDR3 runs 14 residues. Losses at the gene ends were 1 base for V and 2 bases for J; bases not matched to a gene: 2. The CDR3 DNA reads as TGTGCCAGCAGCTTAGAGGGACAGCCCTACGAGCAGTACTTC. Translated, it gives CASSLEGQPYEQYF.